The 20 T cell receptor beta chains listed next were all sequenced from one sample in a study of T cell responses to AZD1222 COVID-19 vaccine. Clones were sequenced by immunoSEQ multiplex PCR, and TCRdb holds only the in-frame ones, with some missing. The profile shows about 180,000 clones, about nine tenths of them singletons. Sample: peripheral blood, taken 28 days after the second AZD1222 dose. The receptor source for this set is an adult who received the AZD1222 COVID-19 vaccine.

The chain uses TRBV6-5 and TRBJ2-7; 7 nucleotides align to TRBD1. CDR3 size: 13 residues. The trim removed 5 bases at V and 4 bases at J, leaving 5 bases unmatched. CDR1 and CDR2 from the germline V gene are MNHEY and SVGAGI. This CDR3 reads CASSINRGYEQYF. The CDR3 coding sequence is TGTGCCAGCAGTATAAACAGGGGTTACGAGCAGTACTTC.

This sequence joins TRBV30 and TRBJ1-3, with D uncertain. Germline CDR1 reads GTSNPN; CDR2 reads SVGIG (reference sequence). V was shortened by 2 bases and J by 4 bases, with 24 bases between the two germline ends. This CDR3 comprises 18 residues. DNA for the CDR3: TGTGCCTGGAGTACTACACCCCTGCGGGCTAGGAGAGGAAACACCATATATTTT. Translation: CAWSTTPLRARRGNTIYF.

The V gene is TRBV6-5, the J gene TRBJ2-3; maybe TRBD1 (6 bases). Trimming stripped 6 bases from V and 3 bases from J, with 10 bases between. The CDR3 runs 13 residues. Germline values: CDR1 MNHEY, CDR2 SVGAGI. CDR3 bases: TGTGCCAGCAGGCCCAGGGGAACAGATACGCAGTATTTT. Encoded protein: CASRPRGTDTQYF.

This sequence joins TRBV27 and TRBJ2-5; 8 bases agree with TRBD2. Looked up from germline, CDR1 is MNHEY and CDR2 is SMNVEV (reference sequence). V lost 6 bases to trimming and J lost 5 bases; unmatched junction nucleotides: 2. The CDR3 length is 12 residues. The CDR3 sequence is CASRGLGETQYF. As DNA, the CDR3 is TGTGCCAGCAGGGGACTAGGGGAGACCCAGTACTTC.

The V gene is TRBV12-5, the J gene TRBJ2-1; 7 bases are a match to TRBD2. This CDR3 region has 13 residues. Trimming removed 5 bases from V and 7 bases from J; junction bases left unmatched: 5. Germline lookup yields CDR1 LGHNT and CDR2 FRNRAP. The CDR3 DNA is TGTGCTAGTGGTACCCTCGGGGGGAATGAGCAGTTCTTC. As protein: CASGTLGGNEQFF.

This sequence joins TRBV10-3 and TRBJ2-2; 7 bases align to TRBD1. The CDR3 is 14 residues long. From germline, CDR1 is ENHRY and CDR2 SYGVKD. V trimming: 6 bases; J trimming: 4 bases; junction bases outside the gene matches: 5. CDR3 sequence reads: CAIRYGTATGELFF. The CDR3 DNA reads as TGTGCCATCAGATACGGGACAGCCACCGGGGAGCTGTTTTTT.

The V and J genes are TRBV11-2 and TRBJ1-6, with TRBD1 matching 8 bases. The CDR3 contains 15 residues. In germline, CDR1 is SGHAT, CDR2 FQNNGV. V dropped 5 bases and J dropped 5; count of bases not matched to a gene: 5. In nucleotides, the CDR3 is TGTGCCAGCAGCCTGCAGGGGGCGGATAATTCACCCCTCCACTTT. Its translation: CASSLQGADNSPLHF.

The CDR3 bases are TGTGCCAGCAGCCGAGGACAGGGCTTGGAGACCCAGTACTTC. Translating it yields CASSRGQGLETQYF. The V call is TRBV6-5, the J call TRBJ2-5; 8 bases are a match to TRBD1. The length of the CDR3 is 14 residues. The germline gives CDR1 MNHEY, CDR2 SVGAGI. The trim removed 6 bases at V and 5 bases at J, leaving 8 bases unmatched.

This sequence joins TRBV27 and TRBJ2-1; D is ambiguous. The ends were cut back, 4 bases at V and 0 bases at J, with 13 bases in the middle. This CDR3 comprises 16 residues. The germline CDR1 and CDR2 sequences are MNHEY and SMNVEV (reference sequence). The CDR3 is CASSWMAVSSYNEQFF. CDR3 bases: TGTGCCAGCAGTTGGATGGCGGTAAGCTCCTACAATGAGCAGTTCTTC.

The rearrangement uses TRBV3-1 (or the pseudogene TRBV3-2) and TRBJ2-3; 9 bases match TRBD2. Germline V gene data show CDR1 as LGHDT and CDR2 as YNNKEL (reference sequence). There are 16 residues in the CDR3. V dropped 1 base and J dropped 2; count of bases not matched to a gene: 4. The CDR3: CASSQVAGGPTDTQYF. The CDR3 DNA follows: TGTGCCAGCAGCCAAGTGGCGGGGGGGCCCACAGATACGCAGTATTTT.

This chain joins TRBV27 and TRBJ1-5; D is perhaps TRBD1 (6 bases). CDR1 is MNHEY and CDR2 is SMNVEV in the germline V gene (reference sequence). This CDR3 contains 16 residues. The V end lost 4 bases, the J end lost 2 bases, and 15 bases lay between the germline ends. The CDR3 region is CASSSPGALGNQPQHF. CDR3 bases: TGTGCCAGCAGTTCGCCGGGGGCACTTGGCAATCAGCCCCAGCATTTT.

The rearrangement links TRBV28 to TRBJ2-7; either TRBD1 or TRBD2 may supply D (5 bases each). This CDR3 is 14 amino acids long. With 7 bases removed from V and 0 bases from J, the gap between germline ends came to 13 bases. Germline V gives CDR1 MDHEN, CDR2 SYDVKM. CDR3 nucleotides: TGTGCCAGCATACCGGGACGGGACTCCTACGAGCAGTACTTC. Its protein product is CASIPGRDSYEQYF.

The chain is built from TRBV4-1 and TRBJ2-7, with 7 bases lining up with TRBD1. Germline CDR1 and CDR2: MGHRA and YSYEKL. The CDR3 has 16 amino acids. V was clipped by 3 bases and J by 0 bases; unmatched bases: 8. CDR3 residues: CASSHNPGQSSYEQYF. DNA of the CDR3: TGCGCCAGCAGCCATAACCCGGGACAGAGCTCCTACGAGCAGTACTTC.

This sequence joins TRBV2 and TRBJ1-1, with TRBD1 as a possible D gene (5 bases). V was cut by 3 bases and J by 4 bases, with 9 bases left in between. The germline V gene has CDR1 SNHLY and CDR2 FYNNEI. The CDR3 totals 13 residues. CDR3 amino acids: CASSDGGGTEAFF. The CDR3 bases are TGTGCCAGCAGTGATGGGGGGGGCACTGAAGCTTTCTTT.

This rearrangement joins TRBV4-2 to TRBJ1-3; D unresolved. CDR3 length: 14 residues. V was trimmed by 0 bases and J by 5 bases, leaving 8 bases between them. The V gene's germline CDR1 is LGHNA and CDR2 YNFKEQ. The CDR3 DNA sequence: TGTGCCAGCAGCCAAGATCTATCAAGAAACACCATATATTTT. Translation gives CASSQDLSRNTIYF.

The rearrangement uses TRBV5-1 and TRBJ2-7; D is possibly TRBD1 (5 bases). This CDR3 contains 15 residues. The V end was cut by 0 bases, the J end by 1 base, with 11 bases between. The germline gives CDR1 SGHRS, CDR2 YFSETQ. The CDR3 region is CASSLATGFSYEQYF. The DNA for the CDR3 is TGCGCCAGCAGCTTGGCCACAGGCTTTTCCTACGAGCAGTACTTC.

The chain has TRBV18 and TRBJ2-2; no firm D call. The CDR3 has 15 amino acids. Looked up from germline, CDR1 is KGHSH and CDR2 is LQKENI. V was cut by 2 bases and J by 5 bases, with 12 bases left in between. The CDR3 bases are TGTGCCAGCTCACCATCTAATACGGAAACCGGGGAGCTGTTTTTT. This gives the protein CASSPSNTETGELFF.

The V and J genes are TRBV3-1 (or the pseudogene TRBV3-2) and TRBJ2-3, with D perhaps TRBD1 (6 bases). The CDR3 is 17 amino acids. Trimming removed 1 base at V and 2 bases at J, with 16 bases between. Germline V gene lookup returns CDR1 LGHDT and CDR2 YNNKEL (reference sequence). The CDR3 here is CASSQGGKDRATDTQYF. CDR3 sequence (DNA): TGTGCCAGCAGCCAAGGGGGAAAGGACAGAGCCACAGATACGCAGTATTTT.

This chain uses TRBV18 with TRBJ1-5; TRBD1 matches 9 bases. Germline V gives CDR1 KGHSH, CDR2 LQKENI. Trimming removed 3 bases from V and 5 bases from J; junction bases left unmatched: 5. This CDR3 region has 15 residues. In DNA form, the CDR3 reads TGTGCCAGCTCACCCGAACAGGGGGCGCATCAGCCCCAGCATTTT. Encoded protein: CASSPEQGAHQPQHF.

This chain links TRBV30 with TRBJ2-7; TRBD2 matches 8 bases. The CDR3 totals 11 residues. V gave up 3 bases and J gave up 5 bases; unmatched junction bases: 0. Germline V gene data show CDR1 as GTSNPN and CDR2 as SVGIG (reference sequence). The CDR3: CAWSGRDEQYF. Written as DNA, the CDR3 is TGTGCCTGGAGCGGGAGGGACGAGCAGTACTTC.